This T cell receptor (beta chain) derives from a study of CD8 T cells in Susac syndrome. Whole-study context: Within the group of sequenced Susac syndrome patients, roughly six had active disease and about 8 were in remission. There were Susac syndrome patients who were therapy-naive at blood draw, others on corticosteroids, and others on intravenous immunoglobulin alone.

The CDR3 runs to 12 residues. From germline, CDR1 is SGHDT and CDR2 YYEEEE. The V gene lost 0 bases and the J gene lost 13 bases, with 11 bases spanning the gap. An amount of RNA that ranged from roughly 0.45 to 1 ug was reverse transcribed with random hexamers. TCRdb used MiXCR to reprocess the immunoSEQ multiplex PCR reads, holding one entry per CDR3 protein. This table has 150,000 or so distinct CDR3 sequences, approximately 95% appearing once. Sequencing of TCR beta was undertaken in CD8+ and CD4+ T cells derived from blood. The specimen sequenced was CD4+ T cells from PBMCs. This clonotype was sampled from a human donor with Susac syndrome. J is TRBJ1-5 and V is TRBV5-6, with D tentatively TRBD1 (6 bases). The CDR3 bases are TGTGCCAGCAGCTTGGCCGCAGGGGAGCAGCATTTT. Protein sequence: CASSLAAGEQHF.